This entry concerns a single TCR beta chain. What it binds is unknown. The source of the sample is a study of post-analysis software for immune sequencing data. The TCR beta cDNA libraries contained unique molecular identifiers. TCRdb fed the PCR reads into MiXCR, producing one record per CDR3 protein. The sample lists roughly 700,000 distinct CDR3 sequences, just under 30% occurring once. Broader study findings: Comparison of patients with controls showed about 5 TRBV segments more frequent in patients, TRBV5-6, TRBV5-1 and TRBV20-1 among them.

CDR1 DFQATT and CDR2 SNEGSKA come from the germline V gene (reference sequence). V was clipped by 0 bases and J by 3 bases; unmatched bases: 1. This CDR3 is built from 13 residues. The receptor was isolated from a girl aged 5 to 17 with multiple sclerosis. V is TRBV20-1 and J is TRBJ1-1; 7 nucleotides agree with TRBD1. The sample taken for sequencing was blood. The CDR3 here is CSARDTGDTEAFF. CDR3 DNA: TGCAGTGCTAGAGATACAGGGGACACTGAAGCTTTCTTT.